Listed below are T cell receptor beta chains from one sample, sequenced in a study of Graves' ophthalmopathy and Graves' hyperthyroidism. Via MiXCR, TCRdb re-called the multiplex PCR reads, giving one row per CDR3 protein. The sample lists about 480,000 distinct CDR3 sequences; over 13% were seen once. Sequencing used blood. The origin of the receptors is a woman between 25 and 40 years old with Graves' ophthalmopathy. CDR3s include the opening cysteine and the closing phenylalanine or tryptophan. Fields, in order: J gene, clone size, D gene, V gene, CDR3 protein, CDR3 DNA. D genes are given only for firm matches. The size of a clone is reported for some rows only, either as once, few or many, or as a class for expanded clones.

TRBJ1-1	many	NA	TRBV20-1	CSAREPGWAFF	TGCAGTGCTCGTGAGCCTGGGTGGGCTTTCTTT
TRBJ1-2	many	TRBD1	TRBV6-5	CASSPGTASYGHTF	TGTGCCAGCAGTCCTGGGACAGCGTCCTATGGCCACACCTTC
TRBJ1-5	many	NA	TRBV28	CASRQLGGSGQPQHF	TGTGCCAGCAGACAACTCGGGGGCTCTGGTCAGCCCCAGCATTTT
TRBJ2-7	NA	NA	TRBV12-3/TRBV12-4	CASSLRRQDDEQYF	TGTGCCAGCAGTTTAAGGAGGCAGGACGACGAGCAGTACTTC
TRBJ1-2	many	NA	TRBV6-1	CASSDIANYGYTF	TGTGCCAGCAGCGACATCGCTAACTATGGCTACACCTTC
TRBJ1-1	many	NA	TRBV28	CATRIGVNTEAFF	TGTGCCACCAGGATAGGGGTGAACACTGAAGCTTTCTTT
TRBJ2-5	NA	TRBD1	TRBV2	CASLDRVQETQYF	TGTGCCAGCCTCGACAGGGTTCAGGAGACCCAGTACTTC
TRBJ2-1	many	NA	TRBV2	CASSVYRANEQFF	TGTGCCAGCAGTGTTTACAGGGCCAATGAGCAGTTCTTC
TRBJ1-5	many	NA	TRBV24-1	CATSDLQYGGSNQPQHF	TGTGCCACCAGTGATTTGCAGTACGGGGGCAGCAATCAGCCCCAGCATTTT
TRBJ2-7	few	NA	TRBV12-3/TRBV12-4	CASSPGITYEQYF	TGTGCCAGCAGTCCTGGTATCACCTACGAGCAGTACTTC
TRBJ1-5	NA	TRBD1	TRBV5-6	CASCFGTGGIQPQHF	TGTGCCAGCTGTTTCGGGACAGGGGGTATTCAGCCCCAGCATTTT
TRBJ2-7	many	NA	TRBV28	CASSIDRGQQYF	TGTGCCAGCAGTATTGACCGGGGACAGCAGTACTTC
TRBJ2-7	many	TRBD2	TRBV10-3	CATSGGGYEQYF	TGTGCCACCAGCGGGGGCGGGTACGAGCAGTACTTC
TRBJ2-5	NA	TRBD2	TRBV2	CASGALAGVDETQYF	TGTGCCAGCGGAGCTTTAGCGGGGGTAGATGAGACCCAGTACTTC
TRBJ2-2	many	NA	TRBV12-3/TRBV12-4	CASSFLLERLGNTGELFF	TGTGCCAGCAGTTTCTTATTGGAGAGGTTAGGGAACACCGGGGAGCTGTTTTTT
TRBJ1-2	many	NA	TRBV12-3/TRBV12-4	CASSLTPSGYTF	TGTGCCAGCAGTTTAACACCAAGTGGCTACACCTTC
TRBJ1-1	NA	NA	TRBV6-1	CASRGGATEAFF	TGTGCCAGCCGGGGGGGGGCCACTGAAGCTTTCTTT
TRBJ1-6	NA	NA	TRBV27	CASSPTRTNSPLHF	TGTGCCAGCAGCCCGACAAGAACGAATTCACCCCTCCACTTT